Listed below are T cell receptor beta chains from one sample, sequenced in a study of blood T cell repertoires in COVID-19. Repertoires were generated with immunoSEQ multiplex PCR, while TCRdb's copy carries only in-frame clones and drops some. The sample carries 150,000 to 200,000 clones, 80% to 90% recorded once. The specimen sequenced was peripheral blood. The receptors derive from a man younger than 35 who had recovered from COVID-19. CDR3s include the opening cysteine and the closing phenylalanine or tryptophan. A D gene is named only where the DNA matches it firmly. Only part of the rows carry a size: once, few, many, or a class if the clone is expanded.

clone_size: .; v_call: TRBV7-2; j_call: TRBJ1-1; cdr3_length: 11; d_call: .; cdr3_aa: CASSLLTEAFF; cdr3_nt: TGTGCCAGCAGCTTACTCACTGAAGCTTTCTTT
clone_size: .; v_call: TRBV29-1; j_call: TRBJ2-5; cdr3_length: 13; d_call: .; cdr3_aa: CSVVKTAEETQYF; cdr3_nt: TGCAGCGTGGTAAAGACAGCAGAAGAGACCCAGTACTTC
clone_size: .; v_call: TRBV24-1; j_call: TRBJ2-1; cdr3_length: 16; d_call: .; cdr3_aa: CATSDPRGGSYNEQFF; cdr3_nt: TGTGCCACCAGTGACCCCCGCGGTGGCTCCTACAATGAGCAGTTCTTC
clone_size: .; v_call: TRBV27; j_call: TRBJ2-3; cdr3_length: 12; d_call: .; cdr3_aa: CATSLGPDTQYF; cdr3_nt: TGTGCCACGAGCCTTGGGCCAGATACGCAGTATTTT
clone_size: .; v_call: TRBV7-2; j_call: TRBJ2-7; cdr3_length: 15; d_call: .; cdr3_aa: CASSTSSAHSYEQYF; cdr3_nt: TGTGCCAGCAGTACCTCTAGCGCCCACTCCTACGAGCAGTACTTC
clone_size: .; v_call: TRBV30; j_call: TRBJ1-1; cdr3_length: 14; d_call: TRBD1; cdr3_aa: CAWDEDRGITEAFF; cdr3_nt: TGTGCCTGGGACGAAGACAGGGGAATCACTGAAGCTTTCTTT
clone_size: .; v_call: TRBV19; j_call: TRBJ1-3; cdr3_length: 19; d_call: .; cdr3_aa: CASSILELRTVSSGNTIYF; cdr3_nt: TGTGCCAGTAGTATTCTGGAACTTCGGACAGTCTCCTCTGGAAACACCATATATTTT
clone_size: .; v_call: TRBV27; j_call: TRBJ1-6; cdr3_length: 14; d_call: .; cdr3_aa: CASSLYRSNSPLHF; cdr3_nt: TGTGCCAGCAGTTTATACAGGAGTAATTCACCCCTCCACTTT
clone_size: .; v_call: TRBV28; j_call: TRBJ1-5; cdr3_length: 15; d_call: .; cdr3_aa: CASSPTGYSNQPQHF; cdr3_nt: TGTGCCAGCAGCCCAACAGGGTATAGCAATCAGCCCCAGCATTTT
clone_size: .; v_call: TRBV10-3; j_call: TRBJ1-1; cdr3_length: 13; d_call: .; cdr3_aa: CAIRTQGNTEAFF; cdr3_nt: TGTGCCATCAGAACTCAGGGGAACACTGAAGCTTTCTTT
clone_size: .; v_call: TRBV5-1; j_call: TRBJ2-3; cdr3_length: 14; d_call: .; cdr3_aa: CASSLVQYTDTQYF; cdr3_nt: TGCGCCAGCAGCTTGGTACAGTACACAGATACGCAGTATTTT
clone_size: .; v_call: TRBV19; j_call: TRBJ1-3; cdr3_length: 14; d_call: TRBD1; cdr3_aa: CASKGQGDGNTIYF; cdr3_nt: TGTGCCAGTAAGGGACAGGGCGATGGAAACACCATATATTTT
clone_size: .; v_call: TRBV20-1; j_call: TRBJ1-2; cdr3_length: 11; d_call: .; cdr3_aa: CSARDSYGYTF; cdr3_nt: TGCAGTGCTAGAGACAGCTATGGCTACACCTTC
clone_size: once; v_call: TRBV28; j_call: TRBJ1-2; cdr3_length: 14; d_call: .; cdr3_aa: CASTSGHRLYGYTF; cdr3_nt: TGTGCCAGCACCTCGGGACACCGACTTTATGGCTACACCTTC
clone_size: .; v_call: TRBV18; j_call: TRBJ1-1; cdr3_length: 15; d_call: TRBD1; cdr3_aa: CASSPPGTGSAEAFF; cdr3_nt: TGTGCCAGCTCACCACCGGGGACAGGGAGTGCTGAAGCTTTCTTT
clone_size: few; v_call: TRBV6-5; j_call: TRBJ2-1; cdr3_length: 13; d_call: .; cdr3_aa: CASSHPEANEQFF; cdr3_nt: TGTGCCAGCAGTCACCCAGAGGCCAATGAGCAGTTCTTC
clone_size: .; v_call: TRBV19; j_call: TRBJ1-5; cdr3_length: 16; d_call: TRBD1; cdr3_aa: CASSTLRTGGNQPQHF; cdr3_nt: TGTGCCAGTAGTACCCTTCGGACAGGGGGCAATCAGCCCCAGCATTTT
clone_size: .; v_call: TRBV7-9; j_call: TRBJ2-7; cdr3_length: 14; d_call: TRBD1; cdr3_aa: CASSLSGTGVEQYF; cdr3_nt: TGTGCCAGCAGCTTGTCCGGGACAGGGGTAGAGCAGTACTTC
clone_size: .; v_call: TRBV11-3; j_call: TRBJ2-2; cdr3_length: 15; d_call: TRBD2; cdr3_aa: CASSSSGRAGGELFF; cdr3_nt: TGTGCCAGCAGCTCTAGCGGGAGGGCCGGCGGGGAGCTGTTTTTT
clone_size: .; v_call: TRBV29-1; j_call: TRBJ1-2; cdr3_length: 14; d_call: TRBD1; cdr3_aa: CSVAKGADNYGYTF; cdr3_nt: TGCAGCGTTGCGAAGGGGGCCGACAACTATGGCTACACCTTC
clone_size: .; v_call: TRBV7-9; j_call: TRBJ2-7; cdr3_length: 15; d_call: TRBD1; cdr3_aa: CASRPMLQGAREQYF; cdr3_nt: TGTGCCAGCAGGCCGATGCTACAGGGGGCGCGGGAGCAGTACTTC
clone_size: .; v_call: TRBV24-1; j_call: TRBJ2-1; cdr3_length: 14; d_call: .; cdr3_aa: CATSDSLSYNEQFF; cdr3_nt: TGTGCCACCAGTGATTCACTATCCTACAATGAGCAGTTCTTC
clone_size: .; v_call: TRBV27; j_call: TRBJ1-1; cdr3_length: 13; d_call: .; cdr3_aa: CASSLTENTEAFF; cdr3_nt: TGTGCCAGCAGTTTAACAGAGAACACTGAAGCTTTCTTT
clone_size: .; v_call: TRBV4-3; j_call: TRBJ1-3; cdr3_length: 17; d_call: TRBD1; cdr3_aa: CASSPGQGMGSGNTIYF; cdr3_nt: TGCGCCAGCAGCCCTGGACAGGGGATGGGCTCTGGAAACACCATATATTTT
clone_size: .; v_call: TRBV5-5; j_call: TRBJ1-3; cdr3_length: 14; d_call: TRBD1; cdr3_aa: CASSSTGVGNTIYF; cdr3_nt: TGTGCCAGCAGCTCTACAGGGGTTGGAAACACCATATATTTT
clone_size: .; v_call: TRBV5-1; j_call: TRBJ2-2; cdr3_length: 13; d_call: .; cdr3_aa: CASQGVDTGELFF; cdr3_nt: TGCGCCAGTCAGGGTGTCGACACCGGGGAGCTGTTTTTT
clone_size: .; v_call: TRBV27; j_call: TRBJ2-7; cdr3_length: 20; d_call: TRBD1; cdr3_aa: CASSPRTGQGLPGGPYEQYF; cdr3_nt: TGTGCCAGCAGTCCCCGAACGGGACAGGGGTTACCCGGGGGCCCCTACGAGCAGTACTTC
clone_size: .; v_call: TRBV6-6; j_call: TRBJ2-7; cdr3_length: 13; d_call: .; cdr3_aa: CASSYSRDNEQYF; cdr3_nt: TGTGCCAGCAGTTACTCGAGAGACAACGAGCAGTACTTC
clone_size: .; v_call: TRBV7-2; j_call: TRBJ2-1; cdr3_length: 16; d_call: TRBD2; cdr3_aa: CASSAGGGSSYNEQFF; cdr3_nt: TGTGCCAGCAGCGCAGGCGGCGGGAGCTCCTACAATGAGCAGTTCTTC
clone_size: .; v_call: TRBV2; j_call: TRBJ2-7; cdr3_length: 15; d_call: TRBD1; cdr3_aa: CASVYAETGGNEQYF; cdr3_nt: TGTGCCAGCGTCTATGCCGAGACAGGGGGCAACGAGCAGTACTTC
clone_size: once; v_call: TRBV27; j_call: TRBJ1-2; cdr3_length: 14; d_call: .; cdr3_aa: CASTSTGVGSGYTF; cdr3_nt: TGTGCCAGCACCTCAACGGGGGTCGGATCCGGGTACACCTTC
clone_size: .; v_call: TRBV5-8; j_call: TRBJ1-5; cdr3_length: 15; d_call: .; cdr3_aa: CASSPGGVLHQPQHF; cdr3_nt: TGTGCCAGCAGCCCCGGAGGTGTGCTCCATCAGCCCCAGCATTTT
clone_size: .; v_call: TRBV6-2/TRBV6-3; j_call: TRBJ2-1; cdr3_length: 15; d_call: .; cdr3_aa: CASSYWDGGDNEQFF; cdr3_nt: TGTGCCAGCAGTTACTGGGACGGAGGGGACAATGAGCAGTTCTTC
clone_size: .; v_call: TRBV30; j_call: TRBJ2-5; cdr3_length: 15; d_call: .; cdr3_aa: CAWTTGQPDGGTQYF; cdr3_nt: TGTGCCTGGACCACAGGGCAGCCTGACGGAGGGACCCAGTACTTC
clone_size: .; v_call: TRBV28; j_call: TRBJ2-2; cdr3_length: 17; d_call: TRBD2; cdr3_aa: CASGTPGLAANTGELFF; cdr3_nt: TGTGCCAGCGGGACTCCGGGACTAGCGGCAAACACCGGGGAGCTGTTTTTT
clone_size: .; v_call: TRBV9; j_call: TRBJ1-5; cdr3_length: 17; d_call: .; cdr3_aa: CASSVAEEGYSNQPQHF; cdr3_nt: TGTGCCAGCAGCGTAGCTGAGGAGGGATATAGCAATCAGCCCCAGCATTTT
clone_size: .; v_call: TRBV9; j_call: TRBJ2-1; cdr3_length: 16; d_call: TRBD1; cdr3_aa: CASSPPTGRSYNEQFF; cdr3_nt: TGTGCCAGCAGCCCCCCGACAGGGAGATCCTACAATGAGCAGTTCTTC
clone_size: .; v_call: TRBV6-5; j_call: TRBJ1-5; cdr3_length: 13; d_call: .; cdr3_aa: CASSYTGNQPQHF; cdr3_nt: TGTGCCAGCAGTTACACTGGCAATCAGCCCCAGCATTTT
clone_size: .; v_call: TRBV13; j_call: TRBJ2-2; cdr3_length: 19; d_call: TRBD2; cdr3_aa: CASSLGYVRLAGDTGELFF; cdr3_nt: TGTGCCAGCAGCTTAGGCTATGTTCGTCTAGCGGGAGACACCGGGGAGCTGTTTTTT
clone_size: .; v_call: TRBV9; j_call: TRBJ2-6; cdr3_length: 15; d_call: .; cdr3_aa: CASSVEAAGANVLTF; cdr3_nt: TGTGCCAGCAGCGTAGAAGCGGCCGGGGCCAACGTCCTGACTTTC
clone_size: .; v_call: TRBV7-9; j_call: TRBJ2-7; cdr3_length: 16; d_call: TRBD1; cdr3_aa: CASSHQPGQGSYEQYF; cdr3_nt: TGTGCCAGCAGCCATCAGCCGGGACAGGGTTCCTACGAGCAGTACTTC
clone_size: .; v_call: TRBV14; j_call: TRBJ2-2; cdr3_length: 14; d_call: .; cdr3_aa: CASSQNRGTGELFF; cdr3_nt: TGTGCCAGCAGCCAAAACCGGGGCACCGGGGAGCTGTTTTTT
clone_size: .; v_call: TRBV24-1; j_call: TRBJ2-3; cdr3_length: 15; d_call: TRBD1; cdr3_aa: CATSDFGQGTDTQYF; cdr3_nt: TGTGCCACCAGTGATTTCGGACAGGGCACAGATACGCAGTATTTT
clone_size: .; v_call: TRBV7-9; j_call: TRBJ2-4; cdr3_length: 15; d_call: .; cdr3_aa: CASSGAVVAKNIQYF; cdr3_nt: TGTGCCAGCAGTGGGGCGGTGGTAGCCAAAAACATTCAGTACTTC
clone_size: .; v_call: TRBV9; j_call: TRBJ1-6; cdr3_length: 16; d_call: TRBD1; cdr3_aa: CASSTQPGQGASPLHF; cdr3_nt: TGTGCCAGCAGCACGCAGCCGGGACAGGGGGCTTCACCCCTCCACTTT
clone_size: .; v_call: TRBV5-5; j_call: TRBJ1-1; cdr3_length: 13; d_call: .; cdr3_aa: CASSFLGPGEAFF; cdr3_nt: TGTGCCAGCAGCTTCCTGGGTCCGGGGGAGGCTTTCTTT